The 10 T cell receptor beta chains reported below all come from one sample, sequenced in a study of beta chain features in type 1 diabetes. Expressed TCRB transcripts were sequenced because the isolated RNA had all been reverse transcribed beforehand. TCRdb's table, derived via immunoSEQ multiplex PCR, lists solely in-frame clones and lacks some. The data contain approximately 340,000 clones, more than 12% of them seen just once; the ten biggest clones take up 0.019%. The sequencing input was naive CD4+ T cells from blood. These receptors were obtained from a woman aged 18-29 years in good health.

The chain employs TRBV7-2 and TRBJ1-1; 8 bases align to TRBD1. V was clipped by 5 bases and J by 1 base; unmatched bases: 6. CDR3 length equals 15 residues. Germline V gene lookup returns CDR1 SGHTA and CDR2 FQGNSA. CDR3 sequence: CASSSQGARNTEAFF. CDR3 in DNA: TGTGCCAGCAGCAGTCAGGGGGCTCGGAACACTGAAGCTTTCTTT.

This clone has just a few counts. The genes are TRBV7-2 and TRBJ1-2, with D unclear. In germline, CDR1 is SGHTA, CDR2 FQGNSA. This CDR3 comprises 13 residues. V was trimmed by 6 bases and J by 5 bases, leaving 13 bases between them. This CDR3 is CASSHDIPYGYTF. The CDR3 DNA is TGTGCCAGCAGTCACGACATCCCTTATGGCTACACCTTC.

In its sample, this clone was seen a few times. The genes are TRBV18 and TRBJ2-1; tentatively, D is TRBD2 (5 bases). The CDR3 is 11 residues long. Trimming pared 6 bases from V and 7 bases from J, leaving 7 bases between. In germline, CDR1 is KGHSH, CDR2 LQKENI. CDR3 nucleotides: TGTGCCAGCTCGCGCGGGAATGAGCAGTTCTTC. Residues: CASSRGNEQFF. Using reference TRBV18 and TRBJ2-1 for the parts outside the CDR3, the full variable domain is NAGVMQNPRHLVRRRGQEARLRCSPMKGHSHVYWYRQLPEEGLKFMVYLQKENIIDESGMPKERFSAEFPKEGPSILRIQQVVRGDSAAYFCASSRGNEQFFGPGTRLTVL.

The chain employs TRBV27 and TRBJ2-1; 11 nucleotides align to TRBD2. This CDR3 spans 13 amino acids. CDR1 and CDR2 (germline): MNHEY, SMNVEV (reference sequence). The junction had 2 bases not matched to a gene; V was cut back by 6 bases and J by 7 bases. For the CDR3, the DNA is TGTGCCAGCAGGGGACTAGCGGTAAATGAGCAGTTCTTC. Translated, it gives CASRGLAVNEQFF.

J is TRBJ2-2 and V is TRBV28; D perhaps matches TRBD2 (7 bases). CDR3 size: 14 residues. Trimming took 3 bases from V and 7 from J, leaving 12 bases between them. The germline CDR1 and CDR2 sequences are MDHEN and SYDVKM. The CDR3 DNA sequence: TGTGCCAGCAGTTTTGGGGGGGGCATCGGGGAGCTGTTTTTT. As protein: CASSFGGGIGELFF.

This clone was recorded a few times. The CDR3 loop reads CASSVGQNEKLFF. The DNA for the CDR3 is TGTGCCAGCAGCGTAGGACAGAATGAAAAACTGTTTTTT. The V and J genes are TRBV7-9 and TRBJ1-4, with D possibly being TRBD1 (6 bases). CDR3 size: 13 residues. Germline values: CDR1 SEHNR, CDR2 FQNEAQ (reference sequence). V lost 5 bases and J lost 5, with 9 bases in between. Combining the CDR3 with reference TRBV7-9 and TRBJ1-4 gives the whole variable domain DTGVSQNPRHKITKRGQNVTFRCDPISEHNRLYWYRQTLGQGPEFLTYFQNEAQLEKSRLLSDRFSAERPKGSFSTLEIQRTEQGDSAMYLCASSVGQNEKLFFGSGTQLSVL.

This clone has only a few counts. This rearrangement joins TRBV25-1 to TRBJ2-5; D is perhaps TRBD2 (5 bases). The CDR3 runs 14 residues. V lost 6 bases, J lost 5 bases, and 16 bases lay in between. In germline, CDR1 is MGHDK, CDR2 SYGVNS. CDR3: CASSGSLAGETQYF. CDR3 nucleotides: TGTGCCAGCAGCGGGTCCCTAGCCGGGGAGACCCAGTACTTC.

This clone was observed a few times. This chain joins TRBV9 and TRBJ1-5; D not certain. Germline V CDR1 and CDR2: SGDLS, YYNGEE. The CDR3 length is 14 residues. V shed 1 base and J shed 5 bases, with 10 bases lying between them. For the CDR3, the DNA is TGTGCCAGCAGCGTAAACGCCGGGGATCAGCCCCAGCATTTT. Its protein is CASSVNAGDQPQHF.

This clone was seen a handful of times. The genes are TRBV28 and TRBJ2-7, with TRBD2 identical over 9 bases. CDR3 length: 15 amino acids. Germline-derived CDR1 and CDR2 are MDHEN and SYDVKM. V shed 6 bases and J 1 base; nucleotides not matched to a gene: 7. CDR3 loop: CASRPPGLASYEQYF. In nucleotides, the CDR3 is TGTGCCAGCAGACCTCCGGGACTAGCATCCTACGAGCAGTACTTC.

CDR3 in DNA: TGCAGCGTTGAAGGGACACTTGGAGCTTTCTTT. It codes for CSVEGTLGAFF. This rearrangement joins TRBV29-1 to TRBJ1-1; a possible D gene is TRBD1 (5 bases). CDR1 and CDR2 from the germline V gene are SQVTM and ANQGSEA. This CDR3 is built from 11 residues. V lost 1 base and J 10 bases, leaving 10 bases between the germline ends.